This T cell receptor (beta chain) was recorded in a study of T cell responses to AZD1222 COVID-19 vaccine. General study points: Mostly white British, mostly female donors; authors suggested clonal diversity may be underestimated. With dominance at 160-218 and 743-854, vaccine-associated CD4 TCRs spanned spike. Repertoires were obtained only post-peak T cell response. Spike-specific TCR breadth and depth rose after two AZD1222 doses.

This clone was seen only once. Its antigen is unidentified. The germline V gene encodes CDR1 LGHNA and CDR2 YSLEER. The CDR3 extends over 15 amino acids. V was trimmed by 3 bases and J by 2 bases, leaving 11 bases between them. Method: immunoSEQ multiplex PCR; TCRdb's copy keeps in-frame clones and lacks some. The sample holds fewer than 50,000 clones, around 91% seen once. The source is an adult who received the AZD1222 COVID-19 vaccine. J is TRBJ1-3 and V is TRBV4-3, with D perhaps matching TRBD1 (6 bases). Sequenced here: peripheral blood, sampled 28 days after the second AZD1222 dose. Here the CDR3 reads CASSQTGMTGNTIYF. In DNA, the CDR3 is TGCGCCAGCAGCCAGACAGGAATGACTGGAAACACCATATATTTT.